The clone carrying this TCR beta chain came up once. This sample is drawn from a study of T-cell memory formation after mild COVID-19. MiXCR was run by TCRdb on the 5' RACE reads, yielding one entry per CDR3 protein. The sample shows around 29,000 distinct CDR3 sequences, approximately 16% of them seen only once. CDR1 and CDR2 from the germline V gene are SGHVS and FNYEAQ. V lost 5 bases and J lost 0, with 10 bases in between. The CDR3 loop spans 14 amino acids. This clonotype was sampled from an adult who had mild COVID-19 (a few samples of this study predate the infection). Cell type and time point are not known. This rearrangement joins TRBV7-6 to TRBJ1-1, with D perhaps matching TRBD1 (6 bases). Specimen: PBMCs or a T cell subset sorted from them (not recorded which). The CDR3 region is CASSPQGMNTEAFF. CDR3 nucleotide sequence: TGTGCCAGCAGCCCCCAGGGGATGAACACTGAAGCTTTCTTT.